This T cell receptor beta chain comes out of a study of vaccination and CD4 T cells after COVID-19. On the study more broadly: The makeup of the convalescents was six males and four females, two of them Hispanic. A median of roughly 72 days (range 14 to 241) separated dose two from the taking of post-vaccine samples.

The treatment is: approximately 11-day PBMC culture with coronavirus spike peptide pools or control peptides (ViraFEST assay). The authors cultured 2 million to 2.5 million PBMCs per well with 9 to 10 IU/ml IL-2 and 7.5 to 10 ug/ml peptide pools. On this clonotype itself: Its antigen is currently unknown.

Sequenced with the Oncomine TCR Beta short-read assay was DNA taken from cultured CD4+ T cells. MiXCR, applied by TCRdb to the PCR reads, yields one record per CDR3 protein. The sample includes 25,000 or so distinct CDR3 sequences, approximately 64% of them seen just once. The TCR sequence derives from a human donor who received a COVID-19 vaccine. Sequenced material: CD4+ T cells from blood, cultured in vitro, taken after SARS-CoV-2 vaccination.

CDR3 in amino acids: CASSLGDRGDSPLHF. CDR3 DNA: TGTGCCAGCAGCTTAGGGGATAGGGGTGATTCACCCCTCCACTTT. V usage is TRBV7-6 and J usage is TRBJ1-6, with D possibly TRBD1 on 5 matching bases. This CDR3 spans 15 amino acids. V lost 1 base to trimming and J lost 8 bases, with 12 bases between them. Germline V gives CDR1 SGHVS, CDR2 FNYEAQ.